This T cell receptor (beta chain) came from a study of blood T cell repertoires in COVID-19. The overall study: The cDNA or gDNA used as material had been derived from T cells, B-cell-depleted T cells, or PBMCs.

In this sample, this clone turned up once. Study members were between about 18 and 100 years old and lived in 25 or so US regions. Assay used: immunoSEQ multiplex PCR; TCRdb lists only in-frame clones, some missing. The sample records 200,000 to 250,000 clones, around nine tenths being singletons. The CDR3 runs to 16 residues. Trimming took off 1 base at V and 0 bases at J, with 11 bases between the two ends. The germline V gene has CDR1 LGHDT and CDR2 YNNKEL (reference sequence). This TCR was recovered from a woman in her twenties or thirties who had been exposed to COVID-19. The chain combines TRBV3-1 (or the pseudogene TRBV3-2) with TRBJ2-3; D might be TRBD2 (5 bases). What was sequenced was PBMCs or T cells enriched from blood (not recorded which). The CDR3 nucleotides read TGTGCCAGCAGCCAAGGGACTCCTTCAAGCACAGATACGCAGTATTTT. Amino acids: CASSQGTPSSTDTQYF.